This T cell receptor beta chain comes out of a study of blood T cell repertoires in COVID-19. In the study overall: Samples taken during acute and convalescent COVID-19 were collected in the United States, Italy and Spain. T cells, B-cell-depleted T cells, or PBMCs provided the cDNA or gDNA that served as material.

Authors' analysis steps: Using reference gene primer amplification, nucleated cell counts were estimated. Measured with immunoSEQ multiplex PCR; TCRdb has only the in-frame clones, and not every one. The DNA was the basis for D and trimming; V, J and clone size are from that table. The sample records about 280,000 clones, 83% being singletons. Trimming shortened V by 4 bases and J by 3 bases, and 12 bases separated the two germline ends. This CDR3 comprises 15 residues. Germline V gives CDR1 SGHTA, CDR2 FQGNSA. This sequence joins TRBV7-2 and TRBJ1-4; perhaps TRBD1 as D (6 bases). Material: peripheral blood. This receptor was identified in a woman aged 50 to 65 who had recovered from COVID-19. The CDR3 spells CASSWGGSANEKLFF. The CDR3, as DNA: TGTGCCAGCAGCTGGGGGGGCAGTGCTAATGAAAAACTGTTTTTT.